This T cell receptor beta chain was documented in a study of technical replicates of blood from several donors. The CDR3 contains 18 residues. After removal of 3 bases from V and 6 bases from J, the junction contained 15 bases not matched to a gene. Germline lookup yields CDR1 LNHDA and CDR2 SQIVND (reference sequence). Assay used: immunoSEQ multiplex PCR; TCRdb lists only in-frame clones, some missing. The table shows 75,000 to 100,000 clones, with about nine tenths occurring only once. Sequenced: T cells isolated from PBMCs. The receptor was isolated from a human donor in good health. The chain carries TRBV19 and TRBJ2-2; 8 positions match TRBD2. Here the CDR3 DNA reads TGTGCCAGTAGTATGCCCCCCCGGGGGGGGCGATTGGCCGGGGAGCTGTTTTTT. It encodes CASSMPPRGGRLAGELFF.